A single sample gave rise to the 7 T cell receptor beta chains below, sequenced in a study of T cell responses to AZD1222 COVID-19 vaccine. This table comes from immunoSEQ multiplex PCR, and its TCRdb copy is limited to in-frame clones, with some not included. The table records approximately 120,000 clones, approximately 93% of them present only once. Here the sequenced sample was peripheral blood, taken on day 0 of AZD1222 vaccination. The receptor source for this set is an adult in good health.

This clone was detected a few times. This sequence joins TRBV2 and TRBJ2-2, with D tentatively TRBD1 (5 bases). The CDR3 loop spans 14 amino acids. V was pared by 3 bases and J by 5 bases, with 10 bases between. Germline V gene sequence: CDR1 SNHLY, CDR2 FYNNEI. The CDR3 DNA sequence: TGTGCCAGCAGTGACAGGGAATGGACCGGGGAGCTGTTTTTT. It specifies CASSDREWTGELFF. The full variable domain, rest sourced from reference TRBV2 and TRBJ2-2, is EPEVTQTPSHQVTQMGQEVILRCVPISNHLYFYWYRQILGQKVEFLVSFYNNEISEKSEIFDDQFSVERPDGSNFTLKIRSTKLEDSAMYFCASSDREWTGELFFGEGSRLTVL.

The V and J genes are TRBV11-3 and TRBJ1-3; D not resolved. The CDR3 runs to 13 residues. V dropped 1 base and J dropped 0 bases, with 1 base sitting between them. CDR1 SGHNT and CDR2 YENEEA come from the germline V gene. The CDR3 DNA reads TGTGCCAGCAGCTTAGCCTCTGGAAACACCATATATTTT. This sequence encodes CASSLASGNTIYF.

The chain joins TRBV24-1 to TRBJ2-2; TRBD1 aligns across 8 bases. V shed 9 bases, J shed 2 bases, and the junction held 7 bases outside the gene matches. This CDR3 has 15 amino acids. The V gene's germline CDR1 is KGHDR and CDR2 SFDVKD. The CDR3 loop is CATERTGPNTGELFF. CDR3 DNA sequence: TGTGCCACCGAAAGGACAGGGCCTAACACCGGGGAGCTGTTTTTT.

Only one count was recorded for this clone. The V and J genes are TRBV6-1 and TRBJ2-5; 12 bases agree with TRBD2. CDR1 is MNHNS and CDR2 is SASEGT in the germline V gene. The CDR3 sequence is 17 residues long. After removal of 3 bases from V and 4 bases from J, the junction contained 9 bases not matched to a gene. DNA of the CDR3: TGTGCCAGCAGTGATTGGGCTAGCGGGGGGGCTGGAGAGACCCAGTACTTC. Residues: CASSDWASGGAGETQYF.

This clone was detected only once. The CDR3 sequence is CAWSPGQALGRRHGYTF. CDR3 bases: TGTGCCTGGAGTCCGGGACAGGCCTTGGGGAGGAGGCATGGCTACACCTTC. J is TRBJ1-2 and V is TRBV30; 8 bases are shared with TRBD1. The germline CDR1 and CDR2 sequences are GTSNPN and SVGIG (reference sequence). The CDR3 spans 17 residues. J gave up 6 bases and V 2 bases, and 17 bases lay outside the gene matches. The full variable domain, completed using reference TRBV30 and TRBJ1-2, is SQTIHQWPATLVQPVGSPLSLECTVEGTSNPNLYWYRQAAGRGLQLLFYSVGIGQISSEVPQNLSASRPQDRQFILSSKKLLLSDSGFYLCAWSPGQALGRRHGYTFGSGTRLTVV.

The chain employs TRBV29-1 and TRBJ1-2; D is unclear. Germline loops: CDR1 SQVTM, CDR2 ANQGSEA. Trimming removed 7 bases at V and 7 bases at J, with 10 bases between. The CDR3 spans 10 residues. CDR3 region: CSDGPGGYTF. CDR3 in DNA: TGCAGCGACGGGCCCGGTGGCTACACCTTC. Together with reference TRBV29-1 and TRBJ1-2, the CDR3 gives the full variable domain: SAVISQKPSRDICQRGTSLTIQCQVDSQVTMMFWYRQQPGQSLTLIATANQGSEATYESGFVIDKFPISRPNLTFSTLTVSNMSPEDSSIYLCSDGPGGYTFGSGTRLTVV.

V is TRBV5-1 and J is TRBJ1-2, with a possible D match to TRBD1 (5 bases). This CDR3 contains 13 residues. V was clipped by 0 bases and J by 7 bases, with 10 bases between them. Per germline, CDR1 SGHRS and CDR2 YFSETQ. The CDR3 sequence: CASSLGGSGGYTF. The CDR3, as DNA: TGCGCCAGCAGCTTGGGGGGCTCCGGTGGCTACACCTTC.